This TCR beta chain was captured in a study of shared clonotypes between healthy human individuals (dated by TCRdb to 2020 to 2022). Study-wide context: Two women and a few men aged 18 to 49 years were included in the cohort. Per donor, three plates each were used for CD4 naive and CD4 memory, two for CD8 naive, and one for CD8 memory. The study deeply sequenced blood TCR repertoires of several healthy adults to estimate repertoire size and the extent of clonotype sharing between individuals. To increase sequencing depth and limit assay-specific biases, different laboratories used diverse techniques to prepare libraries and sequence TCR repertoires. Each donor's leukapheresis produced roughly between roughly 0.85 and 10 billion PBMCs. Summary of the overall study and its limitations: Sampling was limited to blood, and TCR repertoires in tissue likely differ from TCR repertoires in blood. Because the study included only a small number of donors, the genetic and exposure-history diversity represented was limited. Compared with non-shared clonotypes, the clonotypes found in all four sorted-subset donors had higher generation probabilities. Roughly 5% of naive CD4, 3.5% of naive CD8, approximately 2.2% of memory CD4, and about 0.4% of memory CD8 clonotypes were shared across a few donors. Pairwise subsampling indicated that sequencing depth was expected to affect the degree of clonotype sharing among donors. Naive subsets generally had larger estimated clonotype richness than memory subsets. Incomplete sequencing was indicated by rarefaction of sorted-subset datasets, despite the large sequencing depth.

The count of this clone is one. The specificity of this receptor is unknown. Base-call qualities are not available, and no considerably larger clone is one nucleotide away. The donors were healthy, HIV-negative adults with no recently reported acute infections or vaccinations. Every donor was a Caucasian adult living in Nashville, Tennessee, USA. Magnetic negative selection was used to enrich CD4+ T cells, after which naive cells were positively selected on CD45RA and the negative fraction became the memory subset. Blood was obtained by leukapheresis, after which PBMCs were separated by Ficoll-Histopaque density gradient centrifugation and cryopreserved in liquid nitrogen vapor phase. Analytical flow cytometry was used to check the purity and quantity of each magnetically sorted T cell population. Genomic DNA was isolated from every sorted fraction and measured by UV absorbance on a Nanodrop 2000c.

Using the deep immunoSEQ assay, TCR CDR3 regions were amplified from genomic DNA by multiplex PCR. Extracted genomic DNA from each cell subset was spread evenly across all wells of several immunoSEQ 96-well plates, with each plate serving as a replicate. Each replicate PCR for sorted subsets received roughly 200 ng genomic DNA, equal to tens of thousands of T cell genomes. Purified libraries were measured with a Qubit 3.0 fluorometer, size-checked on a Bioanalyzer 2100, and measured again with the KAPA Library Quantification kit. Every immunoSEQ 96-well plate was sequenced on a dedicated single-read 150-cycle Illumina NextSeq 550 flow cell. In the original analysis: Because the immunoSEQ output included only junctional sequences and no quality scores, the filtering could not be the same as the filtering used for full-length reads. Sequences were annotated with PyIR, a Python wrapper for IgBLAST v1.9, using IMGT germline references to assign V/J genes and CDR3. Any read was removed if the V/J assignment was weak (E-value above 1e-6), the CDR3 was missing, or the read contained stop codons, out-of-frame junctions, or ambiguous translated residues. V3J clonotypes were defined by identical inferred V gene, J gene, and CDR3 amino acid sequence. Percentage overlap between repertoires was computed as shared unique clonotypes divided by the size of the smaller repertoire. Three approaches were used to assess repertoire richness: RTK rarefaction, the Chao1 estimator, and Recon v2.1 estimates of unobserved clonotypes. Generation probabilities for all TCRbeta clonotypes obtained by the gDNA method from a handful of donors were computed using OLGA. TCRdb obtained this table from immuneACCESS and retained in-frame rearrangements with V and J assigned. These tables miss some clones; where compared with another copy, unresolved V genes account for less than half of the shortfall, and the remainder is unexplained. That table gives V, J and clone size, and the DNA gave D and trimming. This sample gives roughly 640,000 clones in total; more than 95% of them show up just once. 0.055% to 0.07% of the sample lies in the top ten.

The specimen sequenced was naive CD4+ T cells sorted from blood. The meaning of the sample's cell subset or site label: CD45RA+ positively selected. The TCR was taken from a woman aged 25-40 years in good health.

The DNA reads as follows: TGTGCCAGCAGTTTACAAGTTATTAGCAATCAGCCCCAGCATTTT. Translation gives CASSLQVISNQPQHF. This receptor chain uses TRBV28 and TRBJ1-5, with no confident D gene call. The CDR3 covers 15 residues, taking in both the cysteine and the phenylalanine. Only CDR3 DNA is held: 45 bases, read in frame from base 1. Taken from the germline V gene, the CDR1 and CDR2 loops are MDHEN and SYDVKM. V loses 2 bases, J loses 0 bases, and the germline ends lie 8 bases apart.